This T cell receptor (beta chain) was captured in a study of T cells in Graves' hyperthyroidism and ophthalmopathy. The overall study: Blood from the periphery was taken at initial diagnosis, before any treatment.

TCR beta CDR3 sequences were amplified from RNA transcripts. The study used the HTBI primer set for a first-round RT-PCR of the TCR CDR3. Each CDR3 protein gets one entry after TCRdb re-called the multiplex PCR reads with MiXCR. The sample shows about 350,000 distinct CDR3 sequences, roughly 15% of them seen only once. PBMCs stemmed from less than 13 ml fresh peripheral blood. Broader study findings: In the blood, most expanded thyroid clonotypes above 0.001 appeared as well.

In this sample, this clonotype turned up many times. Its cognate antigen is unknown. Sequencing used blood. The TCR sequence derives from a woman aged 60-75 years with Graves' ophthalmopathy.

This chain's CDR3 is CATSRDPGAELFF. The CDR3 DNA reads TGTGCCACCAGCAGAGATCCCGGGGCGGAGCTGTTTTTT. The rearrangement links TRBV15 to TRBJ2-2; the D call may be TRBD1 or TRBD2 (5 bases each). Germline lookup yields CDR1 LNHNV and CDR2 YYDKDF (reference sequence). The CDR3 extends over 13 amino acids. Deletions cut 0 bases from V and 10 bases from J, with 9 bases between. The variable domain in full, with the rest retrieved from reference TRBV15 and TRBJ2-2, is DAMVIQNPRYQVTQFGKPVTLSCSQTLNHNVMYWYQQKSSQAPKLLFHYYDKDFNNEADTPDNFQSRRPNTSFCFLDIRSPGLGDTAMYLCATSRDPGAELFFGEGSRLTVL.